The rows below give T cell receptor beta chains drawn from one sample of a study of beta chain features in type 1 diabetes. Sequencing used immunoSEQ multiplex PCR; TCRdb keeps in-frame clones, though not all of them. This table holds some 150,000 clones, 6.9% found once. The sequenced sample consisted of central memory CD4+ T cells from blood. All receptors come from a woman aged 30 to 39 in good health. The CDR3 runs from the conserved cysteine through the conserved F or W. The order of the fields is CDR3 DNA, CDR3 protein, clone size, V gene, CDR3 length, D gene, J gene. D genes are given only for firm matches. Size values are once, few and many counts, or a class for expanded clones, and some rows have none.

cdr3_nt: TGTGCCAGCAGCCAAGTTTCCAGGGCCTATGGCTACACCTTC
cdr3_aa: CASSQVSRAYGYTF
clone_size: .
v_call: TRBV14
cdr3_length: 14
d_call: .
j_call: TRBJ1-2

cdr3_nt: TGTGCCAGCAGCTTAGGACAGGCGAACACTGAAGCTTTCTTT
cdr3_aa: CASSLGQANTEAFF
clone_size: .
v_call: TRBV7-3
cdr3_length: 14
d_call: TRBD1
j_call: TRBJ1-1

cdr3_nt: TGTGCCAGCATAAGCGGGAGTAACTACAATGAGCAGTTCTTC
cdr3_aa: CASISGSNYNEQFF
clone_size: many
v_call: TRBV28
cdr3_length: 14
d_call: TRBD2
j_call: TRBJ2-1

cdr3_nt: TGCGCCAGCAGGTTGATAGCGGGAGGTTGGGAGACCCAGTACTTC
cdr3_aa: CASRLIAGGWETQYF
clone_size: .
v_call: TRBV5-1
cdr3_length: 15
d_call: TRBD2
j_call: TRBJ2-5

cdr3_nt: TGTGCCAGCAGCACCCCAGCGGACCACCCTTCCTACAATGAGCAGTTCTTC
cdr3_aa: CASSTPADHPSYNEQFF
clone_size: .
v_call: TRBV7-9
cdr3_length: 17
d_call: .
j_call: TRBJ2-1

cdr3_nt: TGTGCCAGCAGCTTGGTCAGCGGGACTCGCTACGAGCAGTACTTC
cdr3_aa: CASSLVSGTRYEQYF
clone_size: .
v_call: TRBV5-6
cdr3_length: 15
d_call: TRBD2
j_call: TRBJ2-7

cdr3_nt: TGCGCCAGCAGCCTTGGGACTAGCGGAACCTACGAGCAGTACTTC
cdr3_aa: CASSLGTSGTYEQYF
clone_size: .
v_call: TRBV4-3
cdr3_length: 15
d_call: TRBD2
j_call: TRBJ2-7

cdr3_nt: TGTGCCAGCACTAGGACAAGCACAGATACGCAGTATTTT
cdr3_aa: CASTRTSTDTQYF
clone_size: .
v_call: TRBV6-1
cdr3_length: 13
d_call: .
j_call: TRBJ2-3

cdr3_nt: TGTGCCAGCAGCACTCTCGGGACAGGGAGCTCAGATACGCAGTATTTT
cdr3_aa: CASSTLGTGSSDTQYF
clone_size: .
v_call: TRBV7-2
cdr3_length: 16
d_call: TRBD1
j_call: TRBJ2-3

cdr3_nt: TGTGCCACCAGCAGAGATCGTGAGGGCTCCTACGAGCAGTACTTC
cdr3_aa: CATSRDREGSYEQYF
clone_size: .
v_call: TRBV15
cdr3_length: 15
d_call: .
j_call: TRBJ2-7

cdr3_nt: TGCGCCAGCAGCTTGGGGGGACTAGCGGGGAACTACGAGCAGTACTTC
cdr3_aa: CASSLGGLAGNYEQYF
clone_size: .
v_call: TRBV5-1
cdr3_length: 16
d_call: TRBD2
j_call: TRBJ2-7

cdr3_nt: TGTGCCAGCATTGCCTACGGGTACGAGCAGTACTTC
cdr3_aa: CASIAYGYEQYF
clone_size: few
v_call: TRBV28
cdr3_length: 12
d_call: .
j_call: TRBJ2-7

cdr3_nt: TGTGCCAGCTCACCGACAGGGGCAGATACGCAGTATTTT
cdr3_aa: CASSPTGADTQYF
clone_size: few
v_call: TRBV18
cdr3_length: 13
d_call: TRBD1
j_call: TRBJ2-3

cdr3_nt: TGTGCCATCAGTGAACGGGACAGTACATACGAGCAGTACTTC
cdr3_aa: CAISERDSTYEQYF
clone_size: .
v_call: TRBV10-3
cdr3_length: 14
d_call: TRBD1
j_call: TRBJ2-7

cdr3_nt: TGTGCCAGCAGCGTAGCTAGCGGGAGTAATTCAGAGACCCAGTACTTC
cdr3_aa: CASSVASGSNSETQYF
clone_size: many
v_call: TRBV9
cdr3_length: 16
d_call: TRBD2
j_call: TRBJ2-5

cdr3_nt: TGTGCCAGCAGGCTACAGGGGCAGGTGGATACGCAGTATTTT
cdr3_aa: CASRLQGQVDTQYF
clone_size: few
v_call: TRBV6-1
cdr3_length: 14
d_call: TRBD1
j_call: TRBJ2-3

cdr3_nt: TGTGCCAGCAGTTTAGAGACAGGGAAAACTGAAGCTTTCTTT
cdr3_aa: CASSLETGKTEAFF
clone_size: .
v_call: TRBV28
cdr3_length: 14
d_call: TRBD1
j_call: TRBJ1-1

cdr3_nt: TGTGCCAGCAGGGAGACAGGGGCTAATGAAAAACTGTTTTTT
cdr3_aa: CASRETGANEKLFF
clone_size: few
v_call: TRBV2
cdr3_length: 14
d_call: TRBD1
j_call: TRBJ1-4